The clone carrying this T cell receptor beta chain was recorded a few times. This sample stems from a study of blood T cell repertoires in COVID-19. Looking at the study overall: T cells, B-cell-depleted T cells, or PBMCs provided the cDNA or gDNA that served as material.

Only in-frame clones appear in the TCRdb table, and some are missing; sequencing was by immunoSEQ multiplex PCR. This table has some 310,000 clones, around 91% appearing once. The receptor's source is a woman between 40 and 55 years old with COVID-19, enrolled during active disease. Sequencing input: peripheral blood.

In DNA, the CDR3 is TGTGCCAGCAGTCGCAGGACCGGGCCCCAGGGGATCTCCTACGAGCAGTACTTC. This encodes CASSRRTGPQGISYEQYF. The chain is built from TRBV6-6 and TRBJ2-7, with D tentatively TRBD1 (6 bases). CDR3 length equals 18 residues. V shed 5 bases and J shed 0 bases, with 23 bases lying between them. Germline values: CDR1 MNHNY, CDR2 SVGAGI (reference sequence).